A single sample gave rise to the 17 T cell receptor beta chains below, sequenced in a study of post-analysis software for immune sequencing data. These receptors have no identified antigens. Built from TCR beta cDNA, the libraries had unique molecular identifiers in them. MiXCR was run by TCRdb on the PCR reads, yielding one entry per CDR3 protein. The table includes about 200,000 distinct CDR3 sequences, roughly 30% detected once. Notes on the study in general: The study found TRBV5-6, TRBV5-1 and TRBV20-1 among about five TRBV segments more frequent in patients than controls.

What was sequenced was blood. Source of these receptors: a girl under 18 with multiple sclerosis.

The rearrangement links TRBV12-3 or TRBV12-4 to TRBJ1-6, with D possibly being TRBD1 (5 bases). V was cut by 3 bases and J by 12 bases, with 12 bases left in between. This CDR3 has 13 residues. DNA of the CDR3: TGTGCCAGCAGTTTCCTCAGGGCGGGACCCCTCCACTTT. It codes for CASSFLRAGPLHF.

This clonotype was picked up a small number of times. J is TRBJ1-1 and V is TRBV7-9, with 9 bases lining up with TRBD1. The CDR3 runs to 13 residues. J lost 12 bases, V lost 1 base, and 6 bases had no gene match. Looked up from germline, CDR1 is SEHNR and CDR2 is FQNEAQ (reference sequence). CDR3 residues: CASSLVSGTGTFF. CDR3 nucleotides: TGTGCCAGCAGCTTAGTCTCCGGGACAGGGACTTTCTTT.

A few counts support this clonotype. The gene calls are TRBV5-1 and TRBJ1-1, with 11 bases fitting TRBD1. CDR3 size: 18 residues. V dropped 0 bases and J dropped 0; count of bases not matched to a gene: 7. Germline V gene sequence: CDR1 SGHRS, CDR2 YFSETQ. CDR3 region: CASSLARDRGNLNTEAFF. The CDR3, as DNA: TGCGCCAGCAGCTTGGCCCGGGACAGGGGGAATTTGAACACTGAAGCTTTCTTT.

The table lists this clonotype with a few counts. The J gene is TRBJ2-1, the V gene TRBV2, with 10 bases that match TRBD2. Per the germline V gene, CDR1 is SNHLY and CDR2 is FYNNEI. V gave up 7 bases and J gave up 7 bases; unmatched junction bases: 7. The CDR3 covers 14 residues. CDR3 DNA: TGTGCCAGCAAGGCGGCTAGCGGGAGAAATGAGCAGTTCTTC. It specifies CASKAASGRNEQFF.

This clonotype came up many times. The V gene is TRBV9, the J gene TRBJ2-1; 15 bases are a match to TRBD2. This CDR3 region has 21 residues. The junction had 13 bases not matched to a gene; V was cut back by 3 bases and J by 0 bases. CDR1 and CDR2 (germline): SGDLS, YYNGEE. CDR3 region: CASSAPSTGTSGGFSYNEQFF. The DNA for the CDR3 is TGTGCCAGCAGCGCCCCCTCGACCGGGACTAGCGGGGGGTTCTCCTACAATGAGCAGTTCTTC.

This clonotype has a count of ten or more. This chain's CDR3 is CSAVRDRGYEQYF. In DNA form, the CDR3 reads TGCAGTGCTGTCCGGGACAGGGGCTACGAGCAGTACTTC. J is TRBJ2-7 and V is TRBV20-1, with 10 bases that match TRBD1. The CDR3 has 13 residues. CDR1 and CDR2 from the germline V gene are DFQATT and SNEGSKA (reference sequence). Losses at the gene ends were 5 bases for V and 3 bases for J; bases not matched to a gene: 4.

This clonotype was recorded a few times. V gene TRBV19 combines with J gene TRBJ1-2; 9 bases fit TRBD1. CDR1 is LNHDA and CDR2 is SQIVND in the germline V gene (reference sequence). The length of the CDR3 is 14 residues. J gave up 2 bases and V 3 bases, and 1 base lay outside the gene matches. The CDR3 protein is CASSMDRGNYGYTF. The CDR3 DNA reads as TGTGCCAGTAGTATGGACAGGGGCAACTATGGCTACACCTTC.

The chain is built from TRBV7-9 and TRBJ1-6; 10 nucleotides line up with TRBD1. This CDR3 has 15 amino acids. Trimming cost V 3 bases and J 8 bases; bases outside gene matches: 4. Germline V gene lookup returns CDR1 SEHNR and CDR2 FQNEAQ (reference sequence). The CDR3 loop is CASSFTGTGDSPLHF. CDR3 sequence (DNA): TGTGCCAGCAGCTTTACCGGGACAGGGGATTCACCCCTCCACTTT.

This clonotype was found a few times. The chain uses TRBV28 and TRBJ1-2; no clear D gene. The germline gives CDR1 MDHEN, CDR2 SYDVKM. Trimming stripped 8 bases from V and 6 bases from J, with 13 bases between. The CDR3 consists of 12 residues. CDR3 DNA: TGTGCCAGCGCCTTCGGAGGGAATGGCTACACCTTC. Its protein is CASAFGGNGYTF.

The chain couples TRBV21-1 to TRBJ2-1. TRBV21-1 is deemed a pseudogene. CDR3 length: 12 residues. The CDR3 DNA reads TGTGCCAGCAGCAACGGGGAAAATGAGCAGTTCTTC. It encodes CASSNGENEQFF.

In the case of this clonotype: A clone one base away is much larger, so this may be a read error. The V and J genes are TRBV12-3 or TRBV12-4 and TRBJ2-7; tentatively, D is TRBD1 (5 bases). V lost 1 base to trimming and J lost 2 bases, with 6 bases between them. The CDR3 runs 13 residues. The chain's CDR3 is CASSLEGTYEQYV. For the CDR3, the DNA is TGTGCCAGCAGTTTAGAGGGGACCTACGAGCAGTACGTC.

About this clonotype itself: A read error may explain this, as a much larger clone is one base away. The chain recombines TRBV12-3 or TRBV12-4 with TRBJ2-5, with D uncertain. The length of the CDR3 is 12 residues. Trimming left V 11 bases short and J 2 bases short, with 12 bases between. The CDR3 DNA is TGTGCCGGCAACGACCAGCAAGAGACCCAGTACTTC. As protein: CAGNDQQETQYF.

Only a few counts were recorded for this clonotype. The CDR3 is CASQTLTNQGAFF. The CDR3 bases are TGTGCCAGTCAGACACTTACGAATCAGGGGGCTTTCTTT. The rearrangement links TRBV12-3 or TRBV12-4 to TRBJ1-1; D might be TRBD1 (6 bases). Trimming shortened V by 9 bases and J by 11 bases, and 22 bases separated the two germline ends. The CDR3 is made up of 13 amino acids.

Note on this clonotype: Germline is not matched at one junction end, which may reflect a read error. The V gene is TRBV20-1, the J gene TRBJ2-7; a weak D match, TRBD2 (6 bases). The CDR3 covers 13 residues. Germline lookup yields CDR1 DFQATT and CDR2 SNEGSKA (reference sequence). In DNA, the CDR3 is TGCGGTGCCGGGGTTGGGCGGGAAGTCGAGCAGTACTTC. This translates into CGAGVGREVEQYF.

This clonotype was seen many times. The chain employs TRBV20-1 and TRBJ2-7; TRBD2 aligns across 10 bases. Germline V gene data show CDR1 as DFQATT and CDR2 as SNEGSKA (reference sequence). J was trimmed by 0 bases and V by 7 bases; bases with no gene match: 3. CDR3 length: 13 amino acids. The CDR3 region is CSVAGGSSYEQYF. The DNA for the CDR3 is TGCAGTGTAGCGGGGGGATCCTCCTACGAGCAGTACTTC.

This clonotype was detected a few times. The rearrangement links TRBV3-1 to TRBJ2-1, with D perhaps TRBD1 or TRBD2 (6 bases each). The V gene's germline CDR1 is LGHDT and CDR2 YNNKEL (reference sequence). The length of the CDR3 is 15 residues. Trimming took off 2 bases at V and 4 bases at J, with 12 bases between the two ends. As DNA, the CDR3 is TGTGCCAGCAGCCAATATTCGGGGGCGTACAATGAGCAGTTCTTC. This codes for CASSQYSGAYNEQFF.

This clonotype appeared many times. The chain carries TRBV29-1 and TRBJ2-7; 8 bases match TRBD1. V trimming: 0 bases; J trimming: 4 bases; junction bases outside the gene matches: 11. Germline V lookup: CDR1 SQVTM, CDR2 ANQGSEA. The CDR3 has 16 amino acids. The CDR3 region has the DNA TGCAGCGTTGAAGATTGGGTCCAGGGGGCTCGTTACGAGCAGTACTTC. As protein: CSVEDWVQGARYEQYF.